This T cell receptor (beta chain) was found in a study of control samples from healthy donors and cancer patients. Only in-frame clones appear in the TCRdb table, and some are missing; sequencing was by immunoSEQ multiplex PCR. The table shows 150,000 to 200,000 clones, with roughly 90% occurring only once. The CDR3 runs to 13 residues. CDR1 and CDR2 (germline): MGHDK, SYGVNS. Trimming took 4 bases from V and 8 from J; bases not matched to a gene: 6. V is TRBV25-1 and J is TRBJ1-2; 8 bases are a match to TRBD1. The source material was blood. This TCR was sampled from a woman aged 45 to 65 in good health. CDR3 nucleotides: TGTGCCAGCAGTGGGACAGGGCGCGTCGGCTACACCTTC. Translating it yields CASSGTGRVGYTF.